One TCR beta chain is described in this entry. Its specificity is unknown. The CDR3 loop spans 13 amino acids. Trimming shortened V by 6 bases and J by 0 bases, and 9 bases separated the two germline ends. This specimen comes from a study of T cell responses to AZD1222 COVID-19 vaccine. Whole-study findings and limits: Repertoires in all cases were sampled only once the peak T cell response had passed. Just a handful of AZD1222 recipients were seropositive at baseline. Spike-specific TCR depth and breadth grew after two AZD1222 doses.

TCRdb keeps only in-frame clones here, not all; method: immunoSEQ multiplex PCR. The table includes 99,000 or so clones, about 85% detected once. The rearrangement joins TRBV12-3 or TRBV12-4 to TRBJ2-7, with unresolved D. This TCR came from an adult in good health. Sequences were derived from peripheral blood, sampled on day 0 of AZD1222 vaccination. CDR3 protein: CASRGIGSYEQYF. The CDR3 DNA is TGTGCCAGCAGGGGAATCGGCTCCTACGAGCAGTACTTC.